One sample yielded the 21 T cell receptor beta chains listed below, sequenced in a study of blood T cell repertoires in COVID-19. Some clones are missing from TCRdb's copy, which holds only in-frame ones; the method was immunoSEQ multiplex PCR. Seen here are fewer than 300,000 clones, roughly nine tenths observed once, and the top ten hold approximately 9.8%. The sample was peripheral blood. The receptor set was obtained from a man aged 35-49 years who had recovered from COVID-19.

This clone was detected once. Here the CDR3 reads CASSPQVGSPLHF. The CDR3 DNA reads TGTGCCAGCAGCCCCCAGGTGGGTTCACCCCTCCACTTT. The chain has TRBV11-2 and TRBJ1-6, with D unresolved. This CDR3 region has 13 residues. Germline values: CDR1 SGHAT, CDR2 FQNNGV. Deletions cut 5 bases from V and 9 bases from J, with 11 bases between.

The CDR3: CATSSRDRGLGQPQHF. CDR3 in DNA: TGTGCCACCAGCAGCCGGGACAGGGGGCTGGGTCAGCCCCAGCATTTT. The rearrangement links TRBV15 to TRBJ1-5, with 12 nucleotides matching TRBD1. V gave up 3 bases and J gave up 6 bases; unmatched junction bases: 6. The CDR3 is 16 residues long. The germline gives CDR1 LNHNV, CDR2 YYDKDF (reference sequence). Full variable domain (rest looked up from reference TRBV15 and TRBJ1-5): DAMVIQNPRYQVTQFGKPVTLSCSQTLNHNVMYWYQQKSSQAPKLLFHYYDKDFNNEADTPDNFQSRRPNTSFCFLDIRSPGLGDTAMYLCATSSRDRGLGQPQHFGDGTRLSIL.

The rearrangement links TRBV27 to TRBJ1-2, with D maybe TRBD1 (6 bases). Germline loops: CDR1 MNHEY, CDR2 SMNVEV (reference sequence). The CDR3 runs 14 residues. Trimming left V 6 bases short and J 3 bases short, with 14 bases between. CDR3 in DNA: TGTGCCAGCAGCCCTCAGCGGGGGCACTATGGCTACACCTTC. It specifies CASSPQRGHYGYTF.

This chain links TRBV6-2 or TRBV6-3 with TRBJ1-5; TRBD1 agrees at 8 bases. After removal of 0 bases from V and 5 bases from J, the junction contained 6 bases not matched to a gene. Germline V gene data show CDR1 as MNHEY and CDR2 as SVGEGT. There are 16 residues in the CDR3. The CDR3: CASSYSGATGDQPQHF. In DNA form, the CDR3 reads TGTGCCAGCAGTTACTCAGGTGCGACAGGGGATCAGCCCCAGCATTTT.

J is TRBJ1-5 and V is TRBV3-1 (or the pseudogene TRBV3-2); D gene unclear. Germline-derived CDR1 and CDR2 are LGHDT and YNNKEL (reference sequence). The ends were cut back, 11 bases at V and 0 bases at J, with 23 bases in the middle. CDR3 length: 17 amino acids. The CDR3 region is CAGPTGSALYSNQPQHF. For the CDR3, the DNA is TGTGCCGGACCCACGGGATCCGCCCTCTATAGCAATCAGCCCCAGCATTTT.

The chain's CDR3 is CASSPTGARNTEAFF. CDR3 DNA: TGTGCCAGCAGCCCCACAGGGGCCCGGAACACTGAAGCTTTCTTT. This chain joins TRBV6-5 and TRBJ1-1; 7 nucleotides agree with TRBD1. J was trimmed by 1 base and V by 6 bases; bases with no gene match: 8. Germline V gives CDR1 MNHEY, CDR2 SVGAGI. CDR3 size: 15 residues.

The chain has TRBV6-5 and TRBJ1-2; D gene unclear. There are 16 residues in the CDR3. Germline V CDR1 and CDR2: MNHEY, SVGAGI. With 0 bases removed from V and 0 bases from J, the gap between germline ends came to 11 bases. CDR3: CASSYSVAGANYGYTF. The DNA for the CDR3 is TGTGCCAGCAGTTACTCAGTGGCGGGTGCTAACTATGGCTACACCTTC.

This rearrangement joins TRBV10-3 to TRBJ2-7; 9 nucleotides align to TRBD1. Germline V CDR1 and CDR2: ENHRY, SYGVKD. V shed 0 bases, J shed 3 bases, and the junction held 9 bases outside the gene matches. The CDR3 totals 17 residues. This CDR3 is CAISESGRTGGFYEQYF. CDR3 bases: TGTGCCATCAGTGAGTCCGGACGCACAGGGGGCTTCTACGAGCAGTACTTC.

The genes are TRBV9 and TRBJ2-3, with 15 bases that match TRBD2. Germline V gene sequence: CDR1 SGDLS, CDR2 YYNGEE. The V and J ends lost 3 bases and 0 bases, in that order; junction bases with no gene match: 5. This CDR3 contains 18 residues. The CDR3 spells CASSDGLAGGPSTDTQYF. CDR3 coding DNA: TGTGCCAGCAGCGACGGACTAGCGGGGGGGCCGAGCACAGATACGCAGTATTTT.

For the CDR3, the DNA is TGTGCCAGTAGTATAGACAGGATCTATGGCTACACCTTC. It encodes CASSIDRIYGYTF. This chain links TRBV19 with TRBJ1-2, with D uncertain. The CDR3 spans 13 residues. Trimming stripped 0 bases from V and 4 bases from J, with 6 bases between. The germline V gene has CDR1 LNHDA and CDR2 SQIVND (reference sequence).

The gene calls are TRBV6-5 and TRBJ2-5; a possible D gene is TRBD1 (5 bases). V was trimmed by 6 bases and J by 2 bases, leaving 13 bases between them. Germline lookup yields CDR1 MNHEY and CDR2 SVGAGI. The CDR3 runs 14 residues. The CDR3 here is CASRKTAPQETQYF. The CDR3 bases are TGTGCCAGCAGAAAGACAGCCCCGCAAGAGACCCAGTACTTC.

The rearrangement joins TRBV5-8 to TRBJ2-3, with 7 bases fitting TRBD1. Germline trimming cut 4 bases from V and 2 bases from J; bases unmatched to any gene: 7. The CDR3 is 15 residues long. Germline CDR1 is SGHTS and CDR2 is YDEGEE. The CDR3 sequence: CASSTRGQTTDTQYF. DNA of the CDR3: TGTGCCAGCAGCACGAGGGGACAGACCACAGATACGCAGTATTTT. Full variable domain (rest looked up from reference TRBV5-8 and TRBJ2-3): EAGVTQSPTHLIKTRGQQATLRCSPISGHTSVYWYQQALGLGLQFLLWYDEGEERNRGNFPPRFSGRQFPNYSSELNVNALELEDSALYLCASSTRGQTTDTQYFGPGTRLTVL.

The chain links TRBV6-5 to TRBJ1-1; the D gene is possibly TRBD1 (5 bases). The length of the CDR3 is 14 residues. Germline values: CDR1 MNHEY, CDR2 SVGAGI. V lost 5 bases and J lost 10, with 20 bases in between. This CDR3 is CASSTYAGQRGAFF. CDR3 nucleotide sequence: TGTGCCAGCAGTACCTATGCTGGACAAAGGGGAGCTTTCTTT.

This chain links TRBV5-4 with TRBJ1-2; TRBD1 matches 7 bases. Per the germline V gene, CDR1 is SGHNT and CDR2 is YYREEE (reference sequence). The CDR3 is 11 residues long. V dropped 6 bases and J dropped 8; count of bases not matched to a gene: 4. This CDR3 is CASNDRDGYTF. For the CDR3, the DNA is TGTGCCAGCAACGACAGGGACGGCTACACCTTC.

This CDR3 reads CASSDEGTSGGVGTDTQYF. CDR3 nucleotide sequence: TGTGCCAGCAGTGACGAGGGGACTAGCGGGGGAGTCGGCACAGATACGCAGTATTTT. The J gene is TRBJ2-3, the V gene TRBV6-4; 14 nucleotides line up with TRBD2. The trim removed 2 bases at V and 1 base at J, leaving 8 bases unmatched. CDR1 and CDR2 from the germline V gene are MRHNA and SNTAGT. The CDR3 has 19 amino acids.

This sequence joins TRBV7-8 and TRBJ2-7; D possibly corresponds to TRBD2 (5 bases). The germline V and J ends were trimmed by 5 bases and 6 bases, with 14 bases remaining between them. The CDR3 totals 13 residues. Per the germline V gene, CDR1 is SGHVS and CDR2 is FQNEAQ. CDR3 sequence (DNA): TGTGCCAGCAGCCAACTAGGATTAATCGAGCAGTACTTC. Protein product: CASSQLGLIEQYF.

The chain is built from TRBV7-9 and TRBJ1-6; a possible D gene is TRBD1 (5 bases). The CDR3 is 14 amino acids. Trimming removed 5 bases from V and 6 bases from J, with 11 bases in between. Germline V gene data show CDR1 as SEHNR and CDR2 as FQNEAQ (reference sequence). CDR3 nucleotides: TGTGCCAGCAGCCCGGACACCATTAATTCACCCCTCCACTTT. Translated: CASSPDTINSPLHF.

The genes are TRBV9 and TRBJ2-1; D uncertain. The CDR3 length is 13 residues. Looked up from germline, CDR1 is SGDLS and CDR2 is YYNGEE. V lost 3 bases and J 5 bases, leaving 9 bases between the germline ends. CDR3 sequence reads: CASSALIHNEQFF. In nucleotides, the CDR3 is TGTGCCAGCAGCGCCCTTATCCACAATGAGCAGTTCTTC.

The rearrangement uses TRBV7-9 and TRBJ1-2; 12 positions agree with TRBD1. The CDR3 loop spans 17 amino acids. Trimming took 5 bases from V and 2 from J; bases not matched to a gene: 9. CDR1 and CDR2 (germline): SEHNR, FQNEAQ (reference sequence). The CDR3 spells CASSRGTGGAPNYGYTF. The CDR3 coding sequence is TGTGCCAGCAGCCGCGGGACAGGGGGCGCTCCCAACTATGGCTACACCTTC.

The CDR3 reads CASSPGLAYSNTGELFF. CDR3 DNA sequence: TGTGCCAGCTCACCGGGACTAGCGTATTCGAACACCGGGGAGCTGTTTTTT. The chain has TRBV18 and TRBJ2-2; TRBD2 agrees at 10 bases. Germline lookup yields CDR1 KGHSH and CDR2 LQKENI. The CDR3 has 17 residues. Trimming took 3 bases from V and 0 from J; bases not matched to a gene: 4.

The chain employs TRBV10-3 and TRBJ2-7, with D maybe TRBD1 (5 bases). Trimming left V 5 bases short and J 5 bases short, with 10 bases between. The CDR3 consists of 12 residues. Germline-derived CDR1 and CDR2 are ENHRY and SYGVKD. In nucleotides, the CDR3 is TGTGCCATCAGTCCCAGGGCCGACGAGCAGTACTTC. It yields the protein CAISPRADEQYF.